These 27 T cell receptor beta chains came from one sample sequenced in a study of beta chain features in type 1 diabetes. Findings of the study overall: All four CD4+ subsets of Type 1 diabetes patients contained TCRB CDR3s that were moderately but significantly shorter.

Investigators reverse transcribed all isolated RNA, so they sequenced expressed TCRB transcripts. Clones were sequenced by immunoSEQ multiplex PCR, and TCRdb holds only the in-frame ones, with some missing. The sample lists 500,000 to 800,000 clones, around 12% seen once, with around 0.12% in the top ten. For these receptors, no antigen is known. Sequenced input: naive CD4+ T cells from blood. The receptor source for this set is a man under 40 with type 1 diabetes.

This clone was detected a few times. The chain uses TRBV19 and TRBJ1-1; D uncertain. This CDR3 contains 14 residues. CDR1 LNHDA and CDR2 SQIVND come from the germline V gene (reference sequence). V dropped 9 bases and J dropped 4 bases, with 18 bases sitting between them. Here the CDR3 reads CASLRRGQTTEAFF. Here the CDR3 DNA reads TGTGCCAGCCTCCGGCGAGGCCAGACCACTGAAGCTTTCTTT.

The chain is built from TRBV11-2 and TRBJ1-5, with 7 nucleotides matching TRBD1. Germline CDR1 and CDR2: SGHAT and FQNNGV. Trimming removed 2 bases from V and 6 bases from J; junction bases left unmatched: 1. The CDR3 is 13 residues long. CDR3 nucleotide sequence: TGTGCCAGCAGCTTACAGGGGGGTCAGCCCCAGCATTTT. This translates into CASSLQGGQPQHF.

Only a few counts were recorded for this clone. J is TRBJ2-7 and V is TRBV29-1; D ambiguous. This CDR3 has 12 residues. With 7 bases removed from V and 0 bases from J, the gap between germline ends came to 10 bases. Germline loops: CDR1 SQVTM, CDR2 ANQGSEA. The CDR3 spells CSGRANSYEQYF. The CDR3 nucleotides read TGCAGCGGCCGGGCAAACTCCTACGAGCAGTACTTC.

V gene TRBV9 combines with J gene TRBJ2-5; TRBD2 is a possible D gene (7 bases). Germline V gene data show CDR1 as SGDLS and CDR2 as YYNGEE. The CDR3 consists of 14 residues. Trimming pared 7 bases from V and 5 bases from J, leaving 18 bases between. The chain's CDR3 is CASSLWGGLETQYF. The CDR3 coding sequence is TGTGCCAGCTCACTCTGGGGGGGCCTGGAGACCCAGTACTTC.

This clone was observed a handful of times. The V and J genes are TRBV7-9 and TRBJ2-1, with 8 nucleotides matching TRBD1. The length of the CDR3 is 15 residues. The germline CDR1 and CDR2 sequences are SEHNR and FQNEAQ (reference sequence). After removal of 6 bases from V and 6 bases from J, the junction contained 10 bases not matched to a gene. The CDR3 protein is CASSLSGGYANEQFF. The CDR3 nucleotides read TGTGCCAGCAGTTTATCAGGGGGCTATGCCAATGAGCAGTTCTTC.

A few counts support this clone. CDR3 nucleotides: TGCGCCAGCCCGGCGGCGGCCGACATACAAGAGACCCAGTACTTC. Encoded protein: CASPAAADIQETQYF. The genes are TRBV5-1 and TRBJ2-5; D remains unclear. The germline V gene has CDR1 SGHRS and CDR2 YFSETQ. V was shortened by 7 bases and J by 2 bases, with 18 bases between the two germline ends. This CDR3 is 15 amino acids long.

The V gene is TRBV9, the J gene TRBJ2-2, with no clear D. Germline V gene data show CDR1 as SGDLS and CDR2 as YYNGEE. Trimming left V 0 bases short and J 0 bases short, with 9 bases between. This CDR3 comprises 16 residues. CDR3 sequence: CASSVALGSNTGELFF. DNA for the CDR3: TGTGCCAGCAGCGTAGCGCTAGGGTCGAACACCGGGGAGCTGTTTTTT.

The chain carries TRBV10-3 and TRBJ1-5, with 7 bases fitting TRBD1. The length of the CDR3 is 13 residues. Per the germline V gene, CDR1 is ENHRY and CDR2 is SYGVKD. V gave up 6 bases and J gave up 7 bases; unmatched junction bases: 6. The CDR3 spells CAISSGGLQPQHF. The CDR3 DNA reads as TGTGCCATCAGCTCAGGGGGTTTACAGCCCCAGCATTTT.

In this sample, this clone turned up a few times. This chain connects TRBV6-1 to TRBJ2-5; tentatively, D is TRBD1 or TRBD2 (6 bases each). The ends were cut back, 7 bases at V and 12 bases at J, with 21 bases in the middle. The CDR3 contains 13 residues. Per the germline V gene, CDR1 is MNHNS and CDR2 is SASEGT. Here the CDR3 DNA reads TGTGCCAGCAAGAAGGGGGGACATGAGGTCAAGTACTTC. It encodes CASKKGGHEVKYF.

The V gene is TRBV30, the J gene TRBJ1-4, with TRBD1 matching over 8 bases. Losses at the gene ends were 6 bases for V and 5 bases for J; bases not matched to a gene: 11. This CDR3 comprises 15 residues. CDR1 GTSNPN and CDR2 SVGIG come from the germline V gene (reference sequence). The CDR3 DNA reads as TGTGCCTGTCAACACCGGACAGGGCTGAATGAAAAACTGTTTTTT. Its translation is CACQHRTGLNEKLFF.

The chain joins TRBV7-9 to TRBJ2-4; TRBD1 might be the D (6 bases). V was trimmed by 5 bases and J by 0 bases, leaving 14 bases between them. The CDR3 spans 16 residues. Germline V CDR1 and CDR2: SEHNR, FQNEAQ (reference sequence). CDR3 bases: TGTGCCAGCAGCCAAGGACAGAATTTAGCCAAAAACATTCAGTACTTC. Its translation: CASSQGQNLAKNIQYF.

This clone was recorded a few times. V is TRBV5-6 and J is TRBJ1-1; D is unresolved. This CDR3 contains 12 residues. V was pared by 2 bases and J by 7 bases, with 9 bases between. Germline CDR1 is SGHDT and CDR2 is YYEEEE. The CDR3 nucleotides are TGTGCCAGCAGCTTAGTAGGAAATGAAGCTTTCTTT. It translates to CASSLVGNEAFF.

The J gene is TRBJ1-5, the V gene TRBV6-5, with D uncertain. Looked up from germline, CDR1 is MNHEY and CDR2 is SVGAGI. This CDR3 is 10 amino acids long. The V end was cut by 11 bases, the J end by 6 bases, with 8 bases between. The CDR3 coding sequence is TGTGCCGCAGGATTTCAGCCCCAGCATTTT. Translation: CAAGFQPQHF.

The V gene is TRBV9, the J gene TRBJ1-2; no firm D call. The CDR3 has 15 residues. Trimming removed 2 bases at V and 0 bases at J, with 11 bases between. Germline CDR1 is SGDLS and CDR2 is YYNGEE. The CDR3 sequence: CASSVSPTPNYGYTF. In DNA, the CDR3 is TGTGCCAGCAGCGTCTCGCCAACCCCTAACTATGGCTACACCTTC.

This clone showed up just a few times. The rearrangement uses TRBV5-4 and TRBJ1-2, with D possibly matching TRBD1 (5 bases). The CDR3 runs to 14 residues. The V gene's germline CDR1 is SGHNT and CDR2 YYREEE (reference sequence). The ends were cut back, 3 bases at V and 2 bases at J, with 11 bases in the middle. The CDR3 loop is CASSWEGQNYGYTF. CDR3 sequence (DNA): TGTGCCAGCAGCTGGGAGGGGCAGAACTATGGCTACACCTTC.

This clone was seen only a few times. The chain links TRBV29-1 to TRBJ2-1; D ambiguous. The length of the CDR3 is 13 residues. The ends were cut back, 8 bases at V and 7 bases at J, with 18 bases in the middle. Germline loops: CDR1 SQVTM, CDR2 ANQGSEA. The CDR3 spells CSIFRLPLNEQFF. CDR3 coding DNA: TGCAGCATATTCCGGCTCCCTTTGAATGAGCAGTTCTTC.

CDR3 loop: CSVLWADTQYF. DNA for the CDR3: TGCAGCGTACTCTGGGCAGATACGCAGTATTTT. The genes are TRBV29-1 and TRBJ2-3; D is unclear. The CDR3 consists of 11 residues. The V gene lost 6 bases and the J gene lost 4 bases, with 8 bases spanning the gap. The germline CDR1 and CDR2 sequences are SQVTM and ANQGSEA.

This clone was counted a few times. The chain links TRBV28 to TRBJ2-5; no clear D. This CDR3 contains 14 residues. Germline lookup yields CDR1 MDHEN and CDR2 SYDVKM. Trimming pared 5 bases from V and 4 bases from J, leaving 14 bases between. As DNA, the CDR3 is TGTGCCAGCAGTCCTCAACGGACGGGAGAGACCCAGTACTTC. Translated, it gives CASSPQRTGETQYF.

This rearrangement joins TRBV28 to TRBJ2-5; a possible D gene is TRBD2 (6 bases). Germline CDR1 reads MDHEN; CDR2 reads SYDVKM. The CDR3 runs 16 residues. V lost 10 bases and J 2 bases, leaving 23 bases between the germline ends. CDR3 nucleotide sequence: TGTGCCATCTCTTTTGCCCCTGGGGGGAAACAAGAGACCCAGTACTTC. It yields the protein CAISFAPGGKQETQYF.

The CDR3 spells CASSSLSDATEGYTF. The CDR3 bases are TGTGCCAGCAGCTCCTTATCAGACGCTACGGAGGGCTACACCTTC. This rearrangement joins TRBV7-8 to TRBJ1-2; no definite D call. Germline assignment: CDR1 SGHVS and CDR2 FQNEAQ. Trimming left V 4 bases short and J 8 bases short, with 20 bases between. The CDR3 consists of 15 residues.

The chain links TRBV28 to TRBJ2-1; TRBD2 aligns across 8 bases. The CDR3 is made up of 13 amino acids. The germline gives CDR1 MDHEN, CDR2 SYDVKM. Trimming at V came to 11 bases and at J to 7 bases, leaving 10 bases not matched to a gene. CDR3 in DNA: TGTGCCTCCCGTGGAGCGGGGGAAAATGAGCAGTTCTTC. Translating gives CASRGAGENEQFF.

The genes are TRBV27 and TRBJ1-3, with unresolved D. The ends were cut back, 6 bases at V and 0 bases at J, with 6 bases in the middle. CDR1 and CDR2 from the germline V gene are MNHEY and SMNVEV (reference sequence). The CDR3 runs to 13 residues. Here the CDR3 DNA reads TGTGCCAGCAGGCCAACCTCTGGAAACACCATATATTTT. Translation gives CASRPTSGNTIYF.

This clone was detected only a few times. The V call is TRBV27, the J call TRBJ1-6, with D uncertain. CDR3 length: 16 residues. Trimming pared 2 bases from V and 7 bases from J, leaving 15 bases between. Germline CDR1 reads MNHEY; CDR2 reads SMNVEV (reference sequence). The CDR3 bases are TGTGCCAGCAGTTTAAAGGCCTCCCCTGGGAATTCACCCCTCCACTTT. Translating gives CASSLKASPGNSPLHF.

The chain uses TRBV6-5 and TRBJ1-2; D gene ambiguous. The CDR3 runs 15 residues. CDR1 and CDR2 (germline): MNHEY, SVGAGI. Between the trimmed V and J ends, which lost 1 base and 1 base, there was a span of 10 bases. For the CDR3, the DNA is TGTGCCAGCAGTTACTACCAAACGGTTAACTATGGCTACACCTTC. Amino acid sequence: CASSYYQTVNYGYTF.

This chain joins TRBV7-9 and TRBJ1-1; D is possibly TRBD1 (5 bases). Germline lookup yields CDR1 SEHNR and CDR2 FQNEAQ (reference sequence). The CDR3 sequence is 14 residues long. V lost 1 base, J lost 3 bases, and 9 bases lay in between. As DNA, the CDR3 is TGTGCCAGCAGCTTAGGTACGGGGGACACTGAAGCTTTCTTT. Amino acid sequence: CASSLGTGDTEAFF.

This clone was counted only a few times. The J gene is TRBJ2-7, the V gene TRBV7-9; 7 bases are shared with TRBD1. CDR1 SEHNR and CDR2 FQNEAQ come from the germline V gene (reference sequence). The length of the CDR3 is 15 residues. V lost 1 base and J lost 5; bases outside the gene matches: 8. The CDR3 nucleotides read TGTGCCAGCAGCTTAGAAGGGGGCGGATTCGACGAGCAGTACTTC. Its protein product is CASSLEGGGFDEQYF.

This clone showed up just a few times. In nucleotides, the CDR3 is TGTGCCAGCAGCTTTAGCGATGAGCAGTTCTTC. As protein: CASSFSDEQFF. V gene TRBV7-2 combines with J gene TRBJ2-1; D is perhaps TRBD2 (5 bases). There are 11 residues in the CDR3. Trimming removed 3 bases at V and 8 bases at J, with 5 bases between. Germline CDR1 and CDR2: SGHTA and FQGNSA.